The TCR beta chain under discussion was sequenced for a study of Graves' ophthalmopathy and Graves' hyperthyroidism. This clonotype was seen many times. Its antigen is as yet unknown. Study results and limitations: A majority of expanded thyroid clonotypes exceeding 0.001 frequency were likewise present in blood.

Scientists amplified the TCR beta CDR3 regions from RNA transcripts. RT-PCR was first run with HTBI primers, then multiplex PCR in a second round. TCRdb re-derived calls from the multiplex PCR reads in MiXCR, one entry per CDR3 protein. The sample has about 740,000 distinct CDR3 sequences, 35% to 50% seen once; the top ten hold approximately 43%. Germline V gives CDR1 PRHDT, CDR2 FYEKMQ (reference sequence). Trimming left V 1 base short and J 5 bases short, with 15 bases between. The length of the CDR3 is 15 residues. Ophthalmopathy donors showed moderate-to-severe activity, CAS ≥3, NOSPECS ≥4 and a duration under 3 months. Excluded were patients with other autoimmune diseases, uncontrolled infections, pregnancy or lactation.

V is TRBV13 and J is TRBJ2-7, with D perhaps TRBD1 (6 bases). Sequences were obtained from peripheral blood. The source of this sequence is an adult man with Graves' ophthalmopathy. CDR3 nucleotides: TGTGCCAGCAGCTTAGCAGGGCAGGGGATCAACGAGCAGTACTTC. This sequence encodes CASSLAGQGINEQYF.